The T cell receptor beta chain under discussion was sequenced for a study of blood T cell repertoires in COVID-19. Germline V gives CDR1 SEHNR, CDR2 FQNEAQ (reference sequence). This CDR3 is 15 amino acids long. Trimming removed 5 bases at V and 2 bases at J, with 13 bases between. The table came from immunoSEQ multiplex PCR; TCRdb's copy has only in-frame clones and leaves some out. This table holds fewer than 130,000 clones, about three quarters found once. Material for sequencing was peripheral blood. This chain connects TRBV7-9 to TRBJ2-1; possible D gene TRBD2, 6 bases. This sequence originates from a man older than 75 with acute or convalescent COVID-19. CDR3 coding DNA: TGTGCCAGCAGCCCGGGACTTCCAGCCTACAATGAGCAGTTCTTC. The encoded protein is CASSPGLPAYNEQFF.